This TCR beta chain derives from a study of T cell repertoires in cytomegalovirus infection. Study-level results: Carriers of CMV and the relevant HLA type were discriminated by public TCR beta frequency.

This clonotype was counted at least ten times. What it recognizes is unknown. Each CDR3 protein gets one entry after TCRdb re-called the reads with MiXCR. The sample shows approximately 250,000 distinct CDR3 sequences, 10% to 15% of them seen only once. Source material: PBMCs. This TCR was sampled from a human donor in good health (CMV status not recorded). Some clones in this sample may be carry-over from other donors' samples.

The CDR3: CASNGLAGGGELFF. The CDR3 DNA is TGTGCCAGCAACGGACTAGCGGGGGGCGGGGAGCTGTTTTTT. This chain joins TRBV12-3 or TRBV12-4 and TRBJ2-2; the match to TRBD2 covers 14 bases. J gave up 7 bases and V 7 bases, and 2 bases lay outside the gene matches. This CDR3 contains 14 residues.